This T cell receptor (beta chain) derives from a study of shared clonotypes between healthy human individuals. In the naive CD8 group, cells lacked CD45RO and were positively selected for CCR7, so terminally differentiated effector memory CD45RA+ cells were left out. The length of the CDR3 is 14 residues. Germline CDR1 is MNHNS and CDR2 is SASEGT. Deletions cut 7 bases from V and 6 bases from J, with 17 bases between. TCRdb's copy holds only in-frame clones and misses some; the assay was immunoSEQ multiplex PCR. The data hold just over 2,000,000 clones, with about 95% observed a single time. V gene TRBV6-1 combines with J gene TRBJ2-3, with TRBD2 as a possible D gene (7 bases). Material: naive CD8+ T cells sorted from blood. The TCR was taken from a man aged 18 to 35 in good health. The CDR3 sequence is CASTKWGGADTQYF. DNA for the CDR3: TGTGCCAGCACCAAGTGGGGGGGCGCGGATACGCAGTATTTT.